This TCR beta chain emerged from a study of T cell repertoires in aging, cancer and after chemotherapy. For the study at large: Pre- and post-chemotherapy samples were paired from glioblastoma patients treated with temozolomide-based therapy.

General study results and limits: No conclusions about immunological memory after chemotherapy can be drawn from the repertoire data.

A single count supports this clonotype. The antigen is undetermined. Amplification of TCR beta used genomic DNA extracted from peripheral blood. Rearranged V-D-J TRB sequences were amplified with a mixed TRB-A/B primer pool. TCRdb recomputed calls from the multiplex PCR reads with MiXCR, one row per CDR3 protein. The repertoire consists of some 2,800 distinct CDR3 sequences, with less than 35% occurring once and the leading ten covering approximately 9.6%. The CDR3 covers 14 residues. Trimming left V 3 bases short and J 10 bases short, with 16 bases between. The V gene's germline CDR1 is DFQATT and CDR2 SNEGSKA (reference sequence).

The chain links TRBV20-1 to TRBJ1-6; no clear D gene. The sequence was obtained from a human donor with a solid tumor. Sequenced material: blood. CDR3 bases: TGCAGTGCTAGGCGTGCCGCGGGTCGCTCACCCCTCCACTTT. It encodes CSARRAAGRSPLHF.